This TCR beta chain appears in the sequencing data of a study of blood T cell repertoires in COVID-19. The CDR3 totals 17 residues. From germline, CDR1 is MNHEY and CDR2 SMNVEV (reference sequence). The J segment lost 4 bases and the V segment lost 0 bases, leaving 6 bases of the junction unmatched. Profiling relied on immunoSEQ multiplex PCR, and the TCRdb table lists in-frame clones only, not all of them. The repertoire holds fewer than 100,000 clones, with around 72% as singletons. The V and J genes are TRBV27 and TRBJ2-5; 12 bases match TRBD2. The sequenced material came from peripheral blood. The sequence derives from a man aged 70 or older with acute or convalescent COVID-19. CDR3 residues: CASSLSPGLAGRETQYF. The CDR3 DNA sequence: TGTGCCAGCAGTTTATCCCCCGGACTAGCGGGACGAGAGACCCAGTACTTC.